This T cell receptor (beta chain) was captured in a study of CD8 T cells in Susac syndrome. Study outcomes and limitations: The study conceded that its TCR sequencing and HLA analysis involved relatively few individuals.

On this clonotype itself: The target antigen is unknown.

Reverse transcription of roughly 0.45 to 1 ug RNA was performed with random hexamers. The immunoSEQ assay covered 54 Vbeta and 13 Jbeta segments for CDR3. MiXCR was run by TCRdb on the immunoSEQ multiplex PCR reads, yielding one entry per CDR3 protein. The data hold roughly 120,000 distinct CDR3 sequences, with less than 97% observed a single time. Sequencing of TCR beta, carried out with a high-throughput approach, was applied to CD8+ and CD4+ T cells from the blood. Negative isolation yielded CD8+ and CD4+ T cells; FACS enriched TEMRA cells. The TCR originated in a human donor in good health. Sample: CD4+ T cells from PBMCs.

The CDR3 nucleotides read TGCGCCAGCAGCCCCCTAGCGGGAGCCTACGAGCAGTACTTC. It encodes CASSPLAGAYEQYF. The rearrangement joins TRBV5-1 to TRBJ2-7; 10 bases fit TRBD2. V dropped 4 bases and J dropped 2; count of bases not matched to a gene: 3. This CDR3 has 14 residues. Germline CDR1 reads SGHRS; CDR2 reads YFSETQ.